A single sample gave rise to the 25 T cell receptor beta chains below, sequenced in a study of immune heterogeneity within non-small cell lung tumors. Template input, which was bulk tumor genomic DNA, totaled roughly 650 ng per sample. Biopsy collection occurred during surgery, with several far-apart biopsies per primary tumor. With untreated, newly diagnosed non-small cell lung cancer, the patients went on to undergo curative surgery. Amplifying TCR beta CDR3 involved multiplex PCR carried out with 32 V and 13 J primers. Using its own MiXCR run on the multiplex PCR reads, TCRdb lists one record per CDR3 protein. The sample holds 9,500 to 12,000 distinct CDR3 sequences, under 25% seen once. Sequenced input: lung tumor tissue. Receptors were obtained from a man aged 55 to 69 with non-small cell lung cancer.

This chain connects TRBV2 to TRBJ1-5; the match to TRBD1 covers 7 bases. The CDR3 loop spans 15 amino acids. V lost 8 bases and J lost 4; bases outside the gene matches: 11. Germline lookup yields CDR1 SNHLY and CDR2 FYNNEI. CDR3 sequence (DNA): TGTGCCAGCTCTAGGTTTACAGGGGAAAATCAGCCCCAGCATTTT. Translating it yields CASSRFTGENQPQHF.

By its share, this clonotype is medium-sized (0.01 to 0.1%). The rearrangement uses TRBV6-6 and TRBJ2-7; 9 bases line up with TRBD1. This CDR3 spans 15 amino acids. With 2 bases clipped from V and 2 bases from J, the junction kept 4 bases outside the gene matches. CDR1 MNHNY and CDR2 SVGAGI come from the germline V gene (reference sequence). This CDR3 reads CASSYTWTGAYEQYF. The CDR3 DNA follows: TGTGCCAGCAGTTACACCTGGACAGGGGCCTACGAGCAGTACTTC.

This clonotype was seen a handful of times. The CDR3 protein is CSARSPGTGINIQYF. The DNA for the CDR3 is TGCAGTGCTAGATCCCCCGGGACAGGGATAAACATTCAGTACTTC. The V gene is TRBV20-1, the J gene TRBJ2-4, with TRBD1 identical over 9 bases. The CDR3 covers 15 residues. Looked up from germline, CDR1 is DFQATT and CDR2 is SNEGSKA (reference sequence). V was pared by 2 bases and J by 6 bases, with 8 bases of the junction left unmatched.

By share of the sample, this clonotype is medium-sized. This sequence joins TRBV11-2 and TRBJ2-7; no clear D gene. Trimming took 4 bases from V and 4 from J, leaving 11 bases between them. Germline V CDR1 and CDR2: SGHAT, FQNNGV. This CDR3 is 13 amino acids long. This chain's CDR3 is CASSSHGRYEQYF. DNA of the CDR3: TGTGCCAGCAGCTCCCACGGACGGTACGAGCAGTACTTC.

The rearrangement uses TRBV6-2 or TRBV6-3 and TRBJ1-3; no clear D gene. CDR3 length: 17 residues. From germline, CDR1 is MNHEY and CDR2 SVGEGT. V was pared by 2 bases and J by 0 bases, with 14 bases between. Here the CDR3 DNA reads TGTGCCAGCAGTTACACGAGACACAAGAGCTCTGGAAACACCATATATTTT. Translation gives CASSYTRHKSSGNTIYF.

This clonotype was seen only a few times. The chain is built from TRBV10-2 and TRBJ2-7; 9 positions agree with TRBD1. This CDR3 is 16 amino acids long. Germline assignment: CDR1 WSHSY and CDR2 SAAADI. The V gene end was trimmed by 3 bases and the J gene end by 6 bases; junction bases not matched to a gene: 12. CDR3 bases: TGCGCCAGCAGTGAATCGATGGGGACAGGGTCCCGCGAGCAGTACTTC. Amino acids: CASSESMGTGSREQYF.

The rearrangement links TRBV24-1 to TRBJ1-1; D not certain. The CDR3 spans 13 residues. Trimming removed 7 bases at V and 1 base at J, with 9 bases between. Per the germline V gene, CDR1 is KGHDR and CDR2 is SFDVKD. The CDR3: CATRSSRNTEAFF. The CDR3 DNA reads TGTGCCACCAGGTCCAGTAGGAACACTGAAGCTTTCTTT.

The CDR3 sequence: CASSDSRSGANVLTF. DNA of the CDR3: TGTGCCAGCAGTGACTCACGCTCTGGGGCCAACGTCCTGACTTTC. The genes are TRBV6-4 and TRBJ2-6; D is undetermined. This CDR3 contains 15 residues. Germline CDR1 is MRHNA and CDR2 is SNTAGT. The V gene lost 0 bases and the J gene lost 0 bases, with 3 bases spanning the gap.

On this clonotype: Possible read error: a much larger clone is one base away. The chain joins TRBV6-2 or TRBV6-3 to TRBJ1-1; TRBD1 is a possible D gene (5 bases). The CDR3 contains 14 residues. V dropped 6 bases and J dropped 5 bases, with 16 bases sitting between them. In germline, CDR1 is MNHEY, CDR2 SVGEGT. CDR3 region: CASRGLTGETEAFF. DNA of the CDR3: TGTGCCAGCAGGGGTTTGACGGGGGAGACTGAAGCTTTCTTT.

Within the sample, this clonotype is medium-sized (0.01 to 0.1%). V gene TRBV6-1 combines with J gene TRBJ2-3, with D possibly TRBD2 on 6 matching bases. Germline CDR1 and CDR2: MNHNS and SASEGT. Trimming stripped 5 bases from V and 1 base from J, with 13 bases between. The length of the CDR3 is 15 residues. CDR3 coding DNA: TGTGCCAGCAGTTACTACGCTAGCGGCACAGATACGCAGTATTTT. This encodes CASSYYASGTDTQYF.

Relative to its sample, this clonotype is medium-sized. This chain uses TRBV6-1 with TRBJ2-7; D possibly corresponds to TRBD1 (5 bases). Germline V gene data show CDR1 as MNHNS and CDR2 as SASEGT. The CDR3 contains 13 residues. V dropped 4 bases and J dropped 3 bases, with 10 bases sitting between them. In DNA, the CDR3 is TGTGCCAGCAGTGTAGCCAGGGACTACGAGCAGTACTTC. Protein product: CASSVARDYEQYF.

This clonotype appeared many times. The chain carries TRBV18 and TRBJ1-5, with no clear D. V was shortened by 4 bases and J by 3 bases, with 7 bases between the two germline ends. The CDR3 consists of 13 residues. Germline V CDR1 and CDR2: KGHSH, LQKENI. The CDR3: CASSLTANQPQHF. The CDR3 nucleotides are TGTGCCAGCTCACTAACAGCCAATCAGCCCCAGCATTTT.

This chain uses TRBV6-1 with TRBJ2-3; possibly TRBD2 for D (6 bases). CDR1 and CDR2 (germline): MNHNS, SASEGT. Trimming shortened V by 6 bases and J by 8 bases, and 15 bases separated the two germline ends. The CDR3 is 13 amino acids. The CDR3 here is CASRVAVGGTQYF. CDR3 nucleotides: TGTGCCAGCAGGGTAGCGGTGGGGGGTACGCAGTATTTT.

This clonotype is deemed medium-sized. This CDR3 is CASSPQGAGGYTF. CDR3 DNA: TGCGCCAGCAGCCCCCAGGGGGCGGGGGGCTACACCTTC. The chain recombines TRBV5-1 with TRBJ1-2, with 8 bases lining up with TRBD1. CDR1 is SGHRS and CDR2 is YFSETQ in the germline V gene. CDR3 length: 13 amino acids. With 4 bases clipped from V and 8 bases from J, the junction kept 7 bases outside the gene matches.

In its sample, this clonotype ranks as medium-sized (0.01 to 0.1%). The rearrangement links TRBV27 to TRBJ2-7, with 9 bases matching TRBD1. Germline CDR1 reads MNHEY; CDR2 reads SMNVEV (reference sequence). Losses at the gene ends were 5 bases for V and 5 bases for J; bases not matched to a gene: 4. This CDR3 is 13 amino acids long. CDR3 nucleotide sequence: TGTGCCAGCAGTACCGGGACAGGGCACGAGCAGTACTTC. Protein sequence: CASSTGTGHEQYF.

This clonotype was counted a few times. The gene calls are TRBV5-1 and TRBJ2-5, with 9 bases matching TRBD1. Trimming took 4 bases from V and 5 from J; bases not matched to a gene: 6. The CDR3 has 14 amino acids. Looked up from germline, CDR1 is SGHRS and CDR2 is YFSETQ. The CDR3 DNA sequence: TGCGCCAGCAGCACACAGGGGGCTCGGGAGACCCAGTACTTC. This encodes CASSTQGARETQYF.

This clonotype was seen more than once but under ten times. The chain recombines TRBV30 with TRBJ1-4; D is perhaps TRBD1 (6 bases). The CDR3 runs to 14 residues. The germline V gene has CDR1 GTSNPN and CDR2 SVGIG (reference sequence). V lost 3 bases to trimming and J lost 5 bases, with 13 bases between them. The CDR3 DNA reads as TGTGCCTGGAGGAAGACAGGTGGGAATGAAAAACTGTTTTTT. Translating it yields CAWRKTGGNEKLFF.

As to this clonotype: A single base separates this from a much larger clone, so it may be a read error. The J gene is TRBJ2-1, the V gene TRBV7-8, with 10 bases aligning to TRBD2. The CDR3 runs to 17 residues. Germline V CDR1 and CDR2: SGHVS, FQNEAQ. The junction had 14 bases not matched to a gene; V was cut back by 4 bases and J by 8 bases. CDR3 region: CASSSRRLAGVWDEQFF. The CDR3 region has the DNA TGTGCCAGCAGCTCCCGGAGGCTAGCGGGAGTGTGGGATGAGCAGTTCTTC.

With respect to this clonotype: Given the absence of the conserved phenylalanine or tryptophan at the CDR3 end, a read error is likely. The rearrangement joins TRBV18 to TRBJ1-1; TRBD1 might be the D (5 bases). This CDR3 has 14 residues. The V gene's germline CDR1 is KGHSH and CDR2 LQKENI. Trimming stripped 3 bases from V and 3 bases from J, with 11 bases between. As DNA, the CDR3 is TGTGCCAGCTCACCCGGTAGAGGGGACACTGAAGCTTTCCTT. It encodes CASSPGRGDTEAFL.

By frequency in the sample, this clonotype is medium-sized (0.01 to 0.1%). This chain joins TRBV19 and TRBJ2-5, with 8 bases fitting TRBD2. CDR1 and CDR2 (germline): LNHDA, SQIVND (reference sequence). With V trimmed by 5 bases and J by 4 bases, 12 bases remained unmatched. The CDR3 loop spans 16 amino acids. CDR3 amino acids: CASSPLEAGGIETQYF. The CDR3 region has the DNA TGTGCCAGTAGTCCCCTGGAGGCGGGAGGTATAGAGACCCAGTACTTC. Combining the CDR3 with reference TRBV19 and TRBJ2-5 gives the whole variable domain DGGITQSPKYLFRKEGQNVTLSCEQNLNHDAMYWYRQDPGQGLRLIYYSQIVNDFQKGDIAEGYSVSREKKESFPLTVTSAQKNPTAFYLCASSPLEAGGIETQYFGPGTRLLVL.

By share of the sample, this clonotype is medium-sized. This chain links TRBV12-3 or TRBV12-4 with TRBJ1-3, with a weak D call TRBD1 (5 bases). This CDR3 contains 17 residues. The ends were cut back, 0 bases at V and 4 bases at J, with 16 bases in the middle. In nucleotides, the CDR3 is TGTGCCAGCAGTTTAGCTTCTATTGGGGGGTACGGAAACACCATATATTTT. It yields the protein CASSLASIGGYGNTIYF.

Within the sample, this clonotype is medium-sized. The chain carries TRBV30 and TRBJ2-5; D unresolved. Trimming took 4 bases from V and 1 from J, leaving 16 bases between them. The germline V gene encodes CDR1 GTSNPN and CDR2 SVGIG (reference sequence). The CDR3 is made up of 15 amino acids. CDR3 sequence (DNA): TGTGCCTGGACCCCCCGGCAGGCCTTCCAAGAGACCCAGTACTTC. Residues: CAWTPRQAFQETQYF.

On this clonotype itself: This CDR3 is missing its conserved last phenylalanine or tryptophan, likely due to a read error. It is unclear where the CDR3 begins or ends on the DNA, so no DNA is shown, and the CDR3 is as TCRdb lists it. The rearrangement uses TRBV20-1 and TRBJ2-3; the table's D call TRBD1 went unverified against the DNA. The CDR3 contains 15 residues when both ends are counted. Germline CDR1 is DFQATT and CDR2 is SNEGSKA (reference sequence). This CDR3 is CSARDSGTPEQYFGP.

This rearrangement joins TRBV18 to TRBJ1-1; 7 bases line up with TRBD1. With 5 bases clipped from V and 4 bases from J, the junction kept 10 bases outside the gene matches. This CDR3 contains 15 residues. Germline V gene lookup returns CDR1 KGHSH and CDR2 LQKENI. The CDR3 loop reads CASSLGTATITEAFF. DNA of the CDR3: TGTGCCAGCTCATTAGGGACAGCAACTATCACTGAAGCTTTCTTT.

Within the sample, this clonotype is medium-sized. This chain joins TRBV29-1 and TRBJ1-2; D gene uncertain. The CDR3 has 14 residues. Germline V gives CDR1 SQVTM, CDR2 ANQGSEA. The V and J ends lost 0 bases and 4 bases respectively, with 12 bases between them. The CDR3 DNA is TGCAGCGTTGAAGACGCCGTTAGTGGCTATGGCTACACCTTC. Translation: CSVEDAVSGYGYTF.